The 18 T cell receptor beta chains presented below share a single source sample, sequenced in a study of control samples from healthy donors and cancer patients. Some clones are missing from TCRdb's copy, which holds only in-frame ones; the method was immunoSEQ multiplex PCR. The sample holds some 150,000 clones, roughly 90% seen once. The sample was blood. The receptors were sampled from a man aged 25-40 years in good health.

The chain joins TRBV24-1 to TRBJ2-7, with 9 bases fitting TRBD1. This CDR3 has 16 amino acids. V shed 4 bases and J 6 bases; nucleotides not matched to a gene: 12. CDR1 is KGHDR, CDR2 SFDVKD, per germline. In DNA form, the CDR3 reads TGTGCCACCAGTGACCCTCGGACAGGGGAATTGGGCGAGCAGTACTTC. It specifies CATSDPRTGELGEQYF.

This rearrangement joins TRBV2 to TRBJ1-5, with 7 bases identical to TRBD1. Germline-derived CDR1 and CDR2 are SNHLY and FYNNEI. The trim removed 6 bases at V and 6 bases at J, leaving 11 bases unmatched. The CDR3 sequence is 15 residues long. As DNA, the CDR3 is TGTGCCAGCAGGACAGGGAGTTCAAGGGGTCAGCCCCAGCATTTT. Amino acid sequence: CASRTGSSRGQPQHF.

The rearrangement uses TRBV7-9 and TRBJ2-5; TRBD2 aligns across 8 bases. Germline CDR1 SEHNR, CDR2 FQNEAQ (reference sequence). Trimming took 5 bases from V and 5 from J; bases not matched to a gene: 7. The CDR3 spans 14 residues. CDR3 loop: CASSTGREGETQYF. In nucleotides, the CDR3 is TGTGCCAGCAGCACCGGCCGGGAGGGGGAGACCCAGTACTTC.

The V gene is TRBV3-1 (or the pseudogene TRBV3-2), the J gene TRBJ2-7; the D gene could be TRBD1 or TRBD2 (5 bases each). The ends were cut back, 0 bases at V and 3 bases at J, with 15 bases in the middle. CDR1 is LGHDT and CDR2 is YNNKEL in the germline V gene (reference sequence). The CDR3 covers 16 residues. The CDR3 DNA is TGTGCCAGCAGCCAAGAGGGGGAAGGGGCGGGCTACGAGCAGTACTTC. Its translation is CASSQEGEGAGYEQYF.

This chain uses TRBV5-4 with TRBJ1-4; 9 positions match TRBD1. V dropped 4 bases and J dropped 6; count of bases not matched to a gene: 4. The germline V gene encodes CDR1 SGHNT and CDR2 YYREEE (reference sequence). The length of the CDR3 is 14 residues. The CDR3 coding sequence is TGTGCCAGCAGCGAAGGGACAGGGTATGAAAAACTGTTTTTT. Translation gives CASSEGTGYEKLFF.

The chain is built from TRBV6-5 and TRBJ1-5; no reliable D call. The CDR3 spans 15 residues. Germline loops: CDR1 MNHEY, CDR2 SVGAGI. V lost 0 bases and J 3 bases, leaving 9 bases between the germline ends. The CDR3 protein is CASSYSPQHNQPQHF. DNA for the CDR3: TGTGCCAGCAGTTACTCGCCGCAACACAATCAGCCCCAGCATTTT.

CDR3 loop: CASSQEGGGSMDEQFF. The CDR3 DNA sequence: TGCGCCAGCAGCCAAGAAGGGGGCGGGAGCATGGATGAGCAGTTCTTC. V usage is TRBV4-3 and J usage is TRBJ2-1, with D perhaps assigned TRBD1 or TRBD2 (7 bases each). The V end lost 0 bases, the J end lost 8 bases, and 17 bases lay between the germline ends. From germline, CDR1 is LGHNA and CDR2 YSLEER. The CDR3 sequence is 16 residues long.

The V call is TRBV7-8, the J call TRBJ1-2; 11 positions agree with TRBD1. There are 16 residues in the CDR3. V gave up 4 bases and J gave up 3 bases; unmatched junction bases: 7. CDR1 and CDR2 from the germline V gene are SGHVS and FQNEAQ. The CDR3 sequence is CASSSPGQGGYYGYTF. CDR3 DNA sequence: TGTGCCAGCAGCTCACCGGGACAGGGGGGGTACTATGGCTACACCTTC.

The chain uses TRBV7-8 and TRBJ2-7; 10 bases match TRBD2. CDR1 and CDR2 from the germline V gene are SGHVS and FQNEAQ. V shed 5 bases and J 3 bases; nucleotides not matched to a gene: 4. CDR3 size: 14 residues. The CDR3 coding sequence is TGTGCCAGCAGCCCGGGGACTAGCGTCTACGAGCAGTACTTC. Protein product: CASSPGTSVYEQYF.

The chain employs TRBV19 and TRBJ1-6; the D is unclear. Trimming stripped 3 bases from V and 6 bases from J, with 9 bases between. Germline values: CDR1 LNHDA, CDR2 SQIVND (reference sequence). CDR3 length equals 14 residues. The CDR3 sequence is CASSIISGNSPLHF. CDR3 sequence (DNA): TGTGCCAGTAGTATTATATCGGGTAATTCACCCCTCCACTTT.

The genes are TRBV5-4 and TRBJ2-7, with TRBD2 matching over 7 bases. Germline CDR1 is SGHNT and CDR2 is YYREEE (reference sequence). V trimming: 0 bases; J trimming: 4 bases; junction bases outside the gene matches: 16. CDR3 size: 18 residues. Here the CDR3 DNA reads TGTGCCAGCAGCTTGGCACCTAGCGGAACCGACAATTCTTACGAGCAGTACTTC. It translates to CASSLAPSGTDNSYEQYF.

The CDR3 protein is CASSLDGQSPYEQYF. The CDR3, as DNA: TGCGCCAGCAGCTTGGATGGGCAATCCCCCTACGAGCAGTACTTC. This chain joins TRBV5-1 and TRBJ2-7; D is unresolved. The germline gives CDR1 SGHRS, CDR2 YFSETQ. V was trimmed by 0 bases and J by 2 bases, leaving 12 bases between them. This CDR3 is built from 15 residues. The full variable domain, in which reference TRBV5-1 and TRBJ2-7 provide the parts outside the CDR3, is KAGVTQTPRYLIKTRGQQVTLSCSPISGHRSVSWYQQTPGQGLQFLFEYFSETQRNKGNFPGRFSGRQFSNSRSEMNVSTLELGDSALYLCASSLDGQSPYEQYFGPGTRLTVT.

This clone is a singleton in its sample. CDR3: CAISGGEGAAEQPQHF. CDR3 DNA: TGTGCCATCAGTGGCGGCGAGGGGGCGGCTGAGCAGCCCCAGCATTTT. The chain employs TRBV10-3 and TRBJ1-5; 7 positions agree with TRBD1. V dropped 4 bases and J dropped 7; count of bases not matched to a gene: 13. The V gene's germline CDR1 is ENHRY and CDR2 SYGVKD. The CDR3 extends over 16 amino acids.

The genes are TRBV19 and TRBJ2-7; 10 positions match TRBD2. The CDR3 has 16 residues. After removal of 3 bases from V and 4 bases from J, the junction contained 9 bases not matched to a gene. Germline CDR1 LNHDA, CDR2 SQIVND (reference sequence). As DNA, the CDR3 is TGTGCCAGTAGTATCGGGACTAGCGTCTCCCTTTACGAGCAGTACTTC. Translating it yields CASSIGTSVSLYEQYF.

This clone was counted a few times. In DNA form, the CDR3 reads TGTGCCAGCTCACCAATGGACAGGCCTAACTATGGCTACACCTTC. Protein sequence: CASSPMDRPNYGYTF. The chain uses TRBV18 and TRBJ1-2, with TRBD1 matching over 7 bases. Germline lookup yields CDR1 KGHSH and CDR2 LQKENI. This CDR3 contains 15 residues. The trim removed 2 bases at V and 0 bases at J, leaving 3 bases unmatched. Using reference TRBV18 and TRBJ1-2 for the parts outside the CDR3, the full variable domain is NAGVMQNPRHLVRRRGQEARLRCSPMKGHSHVYWYRQLPEEGLKFMVYLQKENIIDESGMPKERFSAEFPKEGPSILRIQQVVRGDSAAYFCASSPMDRPNYGYTFGSGTRLTVV.

The rearrangement uses TRBV11-1 and TRBJ2-3, with 10 positions matching TRBD2. This CDR3 is built from 16 residues. The ends lost 0 bases at V and 2 bases at J; junction bases unmatched: 2. Germline CDR1 reads SGHAT; CDR2 reads FQDESV (reference sequence). CDR3 coding DNA: TGTGCCAGCAGCTTAGCACTAGCGGGAACCACAGATACGCAGTATTTT. Protein product: CASSLALAGTTDTQYF.

The chain carries TRBV10-2 and TRBJ1-5; TRBD1 aligns across 9 bases. The V gene's germline CDR1 is WSHSY and CDR2 SAAADI. There are 16 residues in the CDR3. The V and J ends lost 0 bases and 4 bases, in that order; junction bases with no gene match: 4. In DNA form, the CDR3 reads TGCGCCAGCAGTGAGTCCATCGGGACAGGGAATCAGCCCCAGCATTTT. Amino acids: CASSESIGTGNQPQHF.

The J gene is TRBJ2-7, the V gene TRBV7-2; D is perhaps TRBD2 (5 bases). CDR3 length: 18 amino acids. Per the germline V gene, CDR1 is SGHTA and CDR2 is FQGNSA. Trimming shortened V by 1 base and J by 3 bases, and 22 bases separated the two germline ends. The DNA of the CDR3 is TGTGCCAGCAGCTTAGTTCCGGGATATAGTGGTTCTGGCTACGAGCAGTACTTC. The encoded protein is CASSLVPGYSGSGYEQYF.